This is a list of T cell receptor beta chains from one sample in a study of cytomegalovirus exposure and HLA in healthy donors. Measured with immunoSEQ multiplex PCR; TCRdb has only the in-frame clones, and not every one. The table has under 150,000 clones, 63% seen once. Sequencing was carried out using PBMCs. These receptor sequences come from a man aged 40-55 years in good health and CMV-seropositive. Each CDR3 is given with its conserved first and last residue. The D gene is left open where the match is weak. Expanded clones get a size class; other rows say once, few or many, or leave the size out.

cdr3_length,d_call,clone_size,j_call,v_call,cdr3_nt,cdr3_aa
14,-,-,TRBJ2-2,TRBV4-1,TGCGCCAGCAGCCAAGATGGAGGAACCGGGGAGCTGTTTTTT,CASSQDGGTGELFF
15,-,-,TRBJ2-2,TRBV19,TGTGCCAGTAGTATAGGTTCAAGGGGCACCGGGGAGCTGTTTTTT,CASSIGSRGTGELFF
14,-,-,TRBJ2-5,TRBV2,TGTGCCAGCAGAAAGCCAGGGGCTCAAGAGACCCAGTACTTC,CASRKPGAQETQYF
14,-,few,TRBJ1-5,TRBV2,TGTGCCAGCATCCGGGGTCTCGGCAATCAGCCCCAGCATTTT,CASIRGLGNQPQHF
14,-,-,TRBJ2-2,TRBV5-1,TGCGCCAGCAGCAGGGATAGCGCGGACGGGGAGCTGTTTTTT,CASSRDSADGELFF
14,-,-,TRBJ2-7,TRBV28,TGTGCCAGCAGTCCACCTACAGTATCCTACGAGCAGTACTTC,CASSPPTVSYEQYF
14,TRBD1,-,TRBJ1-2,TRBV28,TGTGCCAGCAGTTTAATGACAGGGGCGTCGGGCTACACCTTC,CASSLMTGASGYTF
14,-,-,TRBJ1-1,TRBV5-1,TGCGCCAGCAGCTTGGCCGGGGGGGGAACTGAAGCTTTCTTT,CASSLAGGGTEAFF
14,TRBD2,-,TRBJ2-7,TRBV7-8,TGTGCCAGCAGCCAAACTAGCGTCGCCTACGAGCAGTACTTC,CASSQTSVAYEQYF
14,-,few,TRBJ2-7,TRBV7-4,TGTGCCAGCAGCTCCCCTGGTCCAACCTACGAGCAGTACTTC,CASSSPGPTYEQYF
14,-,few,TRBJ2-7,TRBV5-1,TGCGCCAGCAGCTTGGGGTCGTCAGGTAACGAGCAGTACTTC,CASSLGSSGNEQYF
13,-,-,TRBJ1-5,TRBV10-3,TGTGCCATCAGTGACAGGGGCGCACAGCCCCAGCATTTT,CAISDRGAQPQHF
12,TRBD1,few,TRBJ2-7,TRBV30,TGTGCCTGGAGACCGGACAGGGGCGAGCAGTACTTC,CAWRPDRGEQYF
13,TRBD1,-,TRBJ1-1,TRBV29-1,TGCAGCGTCACCCGGGACAGGGGCACTGAAGCTTTCTTT,CSVTRDRGTEAFF
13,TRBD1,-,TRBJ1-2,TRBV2,TGTGCCAGCAGTGCGGACAGGGAATATGGCTACACCTTC,CASSADREYGYTF
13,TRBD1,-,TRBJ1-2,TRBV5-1,TGCGCCAGCAGGTTGGGACAGGGTAATGGCTACACCTTC,CASRLGQGNGYTF
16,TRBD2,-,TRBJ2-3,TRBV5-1,TGCGCCAGCAGCGTCGGGACTAGCGGACGCACAGATACGCAGTATTTT,CASSVGTSGRTDTQYF
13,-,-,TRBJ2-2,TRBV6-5,TGTGCCAGCAGTTCAGGGATAGCCGGGGAGCTGTTTTTT,CASSSGIAGELFF
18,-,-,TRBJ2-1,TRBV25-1,TGTGCCAGCAGTCGGGAGAGTACGCGTTCAGTTTTAAACAATGAGCAGTTCTTC,CASSRESTRSVLNNEQFF
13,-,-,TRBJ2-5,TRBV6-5,TGTGCCAGCAGCCCGGGACTTCAAGAGACCCAGTACTTC,CASSPGLQETQYF
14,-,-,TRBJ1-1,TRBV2,TGTGCCAGCAGTGTAATCGAGGCGGGGAGTGAAGCTTTCTTT,CASSVIEAGSEAFF
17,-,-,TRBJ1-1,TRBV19,TGTGCCAGTAACTCGAGGCCTGGAGGTTATGAGGACACTGAAGCTTTCTTT,CASNSRPGGYEDTEAFF
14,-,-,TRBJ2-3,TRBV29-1,TGCAGCGTTGTAGCCAGGGTCATCACAGATACGCAGTATTTT,CSVVARVITDTQYF
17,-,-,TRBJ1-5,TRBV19,TGTGCCAGTAGTATGGAACAGGGAAGGGGCGCCGGTCAGCCCCAGCATTTT,CASSMEQGRGAGQPQHF
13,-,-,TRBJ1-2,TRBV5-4,TGTGCCAGCAGCTTGGGCTCAGACTATGGCTACACCTTC,CASSLGSDYGYTF
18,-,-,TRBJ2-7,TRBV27,TGTGCCAGCCGACGCACTTACAGGGCTGCCAAAACTCCCTACGAGCAGTACTTC,CASRRTYRAAKTPYEQYF
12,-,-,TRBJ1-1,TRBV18,TGTGCCAGCTCAACTACCACGGTCGGAGCTTTCTTT,CASSTTTVGAFF
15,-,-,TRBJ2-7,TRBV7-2,TGTGCCAGCAGCTTAGGGCCCAGGAGGGTCTACGAGCAGTACTTC,CASSLGPRRVYEQYF
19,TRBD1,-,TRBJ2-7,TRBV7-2,TGTGCCAGCAGCTTAGTATCAGGACAGGGGAGCGGTAACCCTCGCGAGCAGTACTTC,CASSLVSGQGSGNPREQYF
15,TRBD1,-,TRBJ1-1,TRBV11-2,TGTGCCAGCAGCTTGGCCGGGACAGGGGTCACTGAAGCTTTCTTT,CASSLAGTGVTEAFF
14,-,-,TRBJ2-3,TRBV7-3,TGTGCCAGCAGCTTGGGGGGGGCCGCAGATACGCAGTATTTT,CASSLGGAADTQYF
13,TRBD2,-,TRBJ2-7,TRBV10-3,TGTGCCAGCAGCCCTAGCGGGGCCCCTGAGCAGTACTTC,CASSPSGAPEQYF
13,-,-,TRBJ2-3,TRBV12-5,TGTGCTAGTGGGACTATAAACACAGATACGCAGTATTTT,CASGTINTDTQYF
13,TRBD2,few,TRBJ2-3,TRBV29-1,TGCAGCGTTGAAACGGGGGGGGCAGATACGCAGTATTTT,CSVETGGADTQYF
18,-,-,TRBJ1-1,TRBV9,TGTGCCAGCAGCGCCCAGGCGGGGATAACCGGCGGGATCACTGAAGCTTTCTTT,CASSAQAGITGGITEAFF
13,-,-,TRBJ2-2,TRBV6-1,TGTGCCAGCACCCCTGGGGGGATCGGGGAGCTGTTTTTT,CASTPGGIGELFF
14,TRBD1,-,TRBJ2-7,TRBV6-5,TGTGCCAGCAGCCGGGACAGGGGGCATCGCGAGCAGTACTTC,CASSRDRGHREQYF
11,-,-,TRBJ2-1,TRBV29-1,TGCAGCGTTGAAAGAGGGCTTGAGCAGTTCTTC,CSVERGLEQFF
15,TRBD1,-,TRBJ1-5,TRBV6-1,TGTGCCAGCAGGGATTTACAGGGGACCAATCAGCCCCAGCATTTT,CASRDLQGTNQPQHF
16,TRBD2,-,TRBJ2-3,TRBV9,TGTGCCAGCAGCGTAGAGCTAGCGGGGGGGAGGGATACGCAGTATTTT,CASSVELAGGRDTQYF
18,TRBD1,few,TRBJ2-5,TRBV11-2,TGTGCCAGCAGCTTAGATCAAACAGGGGCCCCGTCAAGGGAGACCCAGTACTTC,CASSLDQTGAPSRETQYF
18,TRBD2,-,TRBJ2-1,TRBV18,TGTGCCAGCTCACCAAGAAGTCTAGCGGGGAGCTCCTACAATGAGCAGTTCTTC,CASSPRSLAGSSYNEQFF
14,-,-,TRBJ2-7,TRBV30,TGTGCCTGGGAACCCTCATACAGGGTCTACGAGCAGTACTTC,CAWEPSYRVYEQYF
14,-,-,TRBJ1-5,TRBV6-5,TGTGCCAGCAGTTACGCGTCAGGGTATCAGCCCCAGCATTTT,CASSYASGYQPQHF
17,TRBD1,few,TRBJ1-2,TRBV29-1,TGCAGCGTCGGGGACTCTGGACAGCGCAAGGGGGCCTATGGCTACACCTTC,CSVGDSGQRKGAYGYTF
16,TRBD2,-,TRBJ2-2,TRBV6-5,TGTGCCAGCAGTTACCGGAGCGGGGGAGACACCGGGGAGCTGTTTTTT,CASSYRSGGDTGELFF
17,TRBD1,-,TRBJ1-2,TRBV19,TGTGCCAGTAGTACAGGACAGGGGAATCGGGTTAACTATGGCTACACCTTC,CASSTGQGNRVNYGYTF
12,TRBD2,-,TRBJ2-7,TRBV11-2,TGTGCCAGCAGCTTCGGGGGGGCCGAGCAGTACTTC,CASSFGGAEQYF
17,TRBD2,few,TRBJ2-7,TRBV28,TGTGCCAGCAGTTTTCCCTCTAGCGGGAGGGTCACCTACGAGCAGTACTTC,CASSFPSSGRVTYEQYF
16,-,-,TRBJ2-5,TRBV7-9,TGTGCCAGCAGCTTCATTGTAGGGGACATGAAAGAGACCCAGTACTTC,CASSFIVGDMKETQYF
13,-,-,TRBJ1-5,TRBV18,TGTGCCAGCTCGTTCGACAGGAATCAGCCCCAGCATTTT,CASSFDRNQPQHF
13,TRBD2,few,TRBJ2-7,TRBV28,TGTGCCAGCAGGTCCGCACTAGCGAGGCAGCAGTACTTC,CASRSALARQQYF
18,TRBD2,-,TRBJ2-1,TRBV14,TGTGCCAGCAGCCTCCCCACCCAACTAGCGGGAGCCTACAATGAGCAGTTCTTC,CASSLPTQLAGAYNEQFF